This TCR beta chain was sequenced during a study of shared clonotypes between healthy human individuals. Study in general: Each donor's CD4 naive and CD4 memory cells filled three plates apiece, CD8 naive two, and CD8 memory one. General observations from the study: Sampling used blood alone; tissue repertoires probably differ. Non-shared clonotypes were found to have lower generation probabilities than the clonotypes that were shared by all four of the sorted-subset donors.

V dropped 3 bases and J dropped 6 bases, with 18 bases sitting between them. In germline, CDR1 is ENHRY, CDR2 SYGVKD. This CDR3 has 16 amino acids. Naive CD8 cells, CD45RO-negative and positively selected for CCR7, excluded terminally differentiated effector memory CD45RA+ cells. Authors' processing steps: Junction-only sequences without quality scores were provided by ImmunoSEQ, so filtering was different. The data were produced by immunoSEQ multiplex PCR, yet TCRdb's version contains in-frame clones alone and is incomplete. V and J calls and clone size are those listed in that table; D and trimming were worked out from the DNA. This table has about 2.2 million clones, around 93% appearing once. Notes on this clone: Its antigen is currently unknown.

The rearrangement joins TRBV10-3 to TRBJ2-1, with D possibly being TRBD2 (6 bases). The TCR sequence derives from a man younger than 35 in good health. Some clones in this sample may be carry-over from other donors' samples. The specimen was naive CD8+ T cells from PBMCs. Here the CDR3 DNA reads TGTGCCATCAGTGACGTCTGGGGTAGCGGACGCAATGAGCAGTTCTTC. This encodes CAISDVWGSGRNEQFF.